This T cell receptor beta chain was obtained from a study of shared clonotypes between healthy human individuals. This was a deep-level run. Some clones are missing from TCRdb's copy, which holds only in-frame ones; the method was immunoSEQ multiplex PCR. The sample lists approximately 2,200,000 clones; about 93% were seen once. On this clone itself: What it binds is unknown.

Regarding the study as a whole: What rarefaction showed was incomplete sorted-subset sequencing despite large depth. Tissues were not sampled, only blood, and their repertoires likely differ.

Naive-designated CD8 cells lacked CD45RO, were positively enriched for CCR7, and omitted terminally differentiated effector memory CD45RA+ cells. Healthy HIV-negative adults with no recent acute infections or vaccinations were recruited as donors. The clonotype was recovered from a man in his late teens or twenties in good health. Some clones in this sample may be carry-over from other donors' samples. Sequencing was performed on naive CD8+ T cells from PBMCs.

CDR3 protein: CASTAGASGTDTQYF. The DNA of the CDR3 is TGTGCCAGCACCGCGGGGGCATCGGGCACAGATACGCAGTATTTT. The V and J genes are TRBV28 and TRBJ2-3; possible D gene TRBD2, 7 bases. Looked up from germline, CDR1 is MDHEN and CDR2 is SYDVKM. There are 15 residues in the CDR3. V was trimmed by 7 bases and J by 1 base, leaving 15 bases between them.